These 25 T cell receptor beta chains were all obtained from the same sample, sequenced in a study of early T cells in non-severe SARS-CoV-2 infection. TCRdb processed the 5' RACE reads anew with MiXCR; each CDR3 protein has one entry. The sample includes just under 65,000 distinct CDR3 sequences, 5.9% of them seen just once. Material: whole blood, obtained at baseline. All receptors derive from an adult who was a healthcare worker with PCR-confirmed SARS-CoV-2 infection or an uninfected control (not recorded which).

This clonotype came up many times. The chain combines TRBV20-1 with TRBJ2-1; 11 bases agree with TRBD2. CDR1 is DFQATT, CDR2 SNEGSKA, per germline (reference sequence). With 5 bases clipped from V and 4 bases from J, the junction kept 4 bases outside the gene matches. The CDR3 totals 14 residues. The CDR3 protein is CSAPGLAVYNEQFF. CDR3 sequence (DNA): TGCAGTGCTCCGGGACTAGCGGTATACAATGAGCAGTTCTTC.

In its sample, this clonotype was seen many times. V usage is TRBV29-1 and J usage is TRBJ2-3; D is unclear. CDR3 length equals 12 residues. Trimming cost V 7 bases and J 0 bases, with 8 bases left between them. From germline, CDR1 is SQVTM and CDR2 ANQGSEA. CDR3 region: CSAPRSTDTQYF. CDR3 nucleotides: TGCAGCGCACCGAGGAGCACAGATACGCAGTATTTT.

The V call is TRBV4-3, the J call TRBJ1-1; D gene uncertain. The germline V gene has CDR1 LGHNA and CDR2 YSLEER. The CDR3 runs 13 residues. V lost 0 bases to trimming and J lost 5 bases, with 7 bases between them. In DNA, the CDR3 is TGCGCCAGCAGCCAAGAGGTAGGAACTGAAGCTTTCTTT. Protein: CASSQEVGTEAFF.

This clonotype was seen ten or more times. The CDR3 DNA sequence: TGTGCCAGCAGCCCTCGACACGGGGCAGATACGCAGTATTTT. Protein: CASSPRHGADTQYF. The chain combines TRBV7-2 with TRBJ2-3, with TRBD2 as a possible D gene (5 bases). The CDR3 is 14 residues long. From germline, CDR1 is SGHTA and CDR2 FQGNSA. The V and J ends lost 5 bases and 4 bases respectively, with 13 bases between them.

This clonotype was observed at least ten times. This chain links TRBV4-2 with TRBJ2-3, with 10 nucleotides matching TRBD2. Germline V gene lookup returns CDR1 LGHNA and CDR2 YNFKEQ. With V trimmed by 3 bases and J by 3 bases, 6 bases remained unmatched. This CDR3 comprises 16 residues. CDR3 protein: CASSQSSGRGTDTQYF. CDR3 DNA: TGTGCCAGCAGCCAGTCTAGCGGGAGAGGGACAGATACGCAGTATTTT.

This clonotype appeared a few times. The genes are TRBV27 and TRBJ2-4; possibly TRBD2 for D (6 bases). This CDR3 contains 13 residues. CDR1 MNHEY and CDR2 SMNVEV come from the germline V gene (reference sequence). Trimming pared 3 bases from V and 7 bases from J, leaving 10 bases between. CDR3 coding DNA: TGTGCCAGCAGTTTTCCTAGCGACAACATTCAGTACTTC. Translating gives CASSFPSDNIQYF.

This clonotype was recorded at least ten times. This chain links TRBV30 with TRBJ2-5, with D possibly matching TRBD1 (6 bases). V dropped 2 bases and J dropped 5 bases, with 9 bases sitting between them. Germline CDR1 and CDR2: GTSNPN and SVGIG (reference sequence). This CDR3 is built from 12 residues. In DNA, the CDR3 is TGTGCCTGGAGTTGGGGGCCGGAGACCCAGTACTTC. Its protein is CAWSWGPETQYF.

At least ten counts were recorded for this clonotype. CDR3 protein: CSVRPGQGETQYF. The CDR3 bases are TGCAGCGTTCGACCGGGACAGGGAGAGACCCAGTACTTC. The J gene is TRBJ2-5, the V gene TRBV29-1, with 9 bases identical to TRBD1. The CDR3 length is 13 residues. V shed 5 bases and J 4 bases; nucleotides not matched to a gene: 5. Germline values: CDR1 SQVTM, CDR2 ANQGSEA.

The chain is built from TRBV5-1 and TRBJ2-1; D ambiguous. The V and J ends lost 4 bases and 8 bases respectively, with 10 bases between them. The CDR3 extends over 12 amino acids. Germline CDR1 SGHRS, CDR2 YFSETQ. This CDR3 reads CASSPGYDEQFF. As DNA, the CDR3 is TGCGCCAGCAGCCCCGGGTACGATGAGCAGTTCTTC. Full variable domain (rest looked up from reference TRBV5-1 and TRBJ2-1): KAGVTQTPRYLIKTRGQQVTLSCSPISGHRSVSWYQQTPGQGLQFLFEYFSETQRNKGNFPGRFSGRQFSNSRSEMNVSTLELGDSALYLCASSPGYDEQFFGPGTRLTVL.

This clonotype showed up many times. The chain is built from TRBV20-1 and TRBJ2-2, with 7 nucleotides matching TRBD2. V shed 1 base and J 1 base; nucleotides not matched to a gene: 3. The CDR3 sequence is 15 residues long. Germline CDR1 and CDR2: DFQATT and SNEGSKA (reference sequence). CDR3 bases: TGCAGTGCTAGAGCGCTAGCGGAGAACACCGGGGAGCTGTTTTTT. Its translation is CSARALAENTGELFF.

This clonotype was recorded at least ten times. The chain recombines TRBV12-3 or TRBV12-4 with TRBJ2-1, with 11 bases aligning to TRBD1. V dropped 6 bases and J dropped 3; count of bases not matched to a gene: 4. The CDR3 runs to 15 residues. The CDR3 reads CASSRGQGDYNEQFF. The CDR3 DNA reads as TGTGCCAGCAGCAGGGGACAGGGGGACTACAATGAGCAGTTCTTC.

This chain joins TRBV12-3 or TRBV12-4 and TRBJ2-2, with 8 bases matching TRBD1. The CDR3 runs 14 residues. Germline trimming cut 2 bases from V and 5 bases from J; bases unmatched to any gene: 1. In nucleotides, the CDR3 is TGTGCCAGCAGTTTAACAGGGGGGACCGGGGAGCTGTTTTTT. This codes for CASSLTGGTGELFF.

J is TRBJ2-5 and V is TRBV7-2, with D uncertain. The CDR3 extends over 13 amino acids. Trimming took off 7 bases at V and 0 bases at J, with 9 bases between the two ends. Germline loops: CDR1 SGHTA, CDR2 FQGNSA. CDR3 in DNA: TGTGCCAGCAAACAGACCAACCAAGAGACCCAGTACTTC. It encodes CASKQTNQETQYF.

The chain recombines TRBV2 with TRBJ2-3; tentatively, D is TRBD1 or TRBD2 (6 bases each). The V gene's germline CDR1 is SNHLY and CDR2 FYNNEI. The CDR3 runs 15 residues. V lost 6 bases and J 4 bases, leaving 17 bases between the germline ends. DNA of the CDR3: TGTGCCAGCAGCAAAGTAGGGGGGACCGCAGATACGCAGTATTTT. Residues: CASSKVGGTADTQYF.

This clonotype was detected many times. The V gene is TRBV29-1, the J gene TRBJ2-5, with D uncertain. CDR1 is SQVTM and CDR2 is ANQGSEA in the germline V gene. The CDR3 contains 12 residues. Trimming cost V 4 bases and J 1 base, with 7 bases left between them. The CDR3 is CSVVGSQETQYF. CDR3 sequence (DNA): TGCAGCGTTGTGGGAAGCCAAGAGACCCAGTACTTC.

This clonotype was found many times. V gene TRBV7-2 combines with J gene TRBJ2-2; 7 nucleotides agree with TRBD1. The CDR3 is 18 amino acids. CDR1 and CDR2 (germline): SGHTA, FQGNSA. V was pared by 5 bases and J by 2 bases, with 14 bases of the junction left unmatched. For the CDR3, the DNA is TGTGCCAGCAGCCGCAAGCTGTCCGGGACAGCAAACACCGGGGAGCTGTTTTTT. Its protein is CASSRKLSGTANTGELFF.

This clonotype was detected many times. The rearrangement uses TRBV29-1 and TRBJ2-1, with D perhaps matching TRBD2 (6 bases). Trimming left V 7 bases short and J 4 bases short, with 14 bases between. The CDR3 is 13 residues long. Looked up from germline, CDR1 is SQVTM and CDR2 is ANQGSEA. The CDR3 is CSARAAGYNEQFF. CDR3 sequence (DNA): TGCAGCGCCAGGGCCGCGGGGTACAATGAGCAGTTCTTC.

The sample holds many counts of this clonotype. V is TRBV24-1 and J is TRBJ2-1; 9 bases are a match to TRBD1. The germline gives CDR1 KGHDR, CDR2 SFDVKD. Unmatched junction bases numbered 7, after V lost 6 bases and J lost 2 bases. The CDR3 runs 16 residues. CDR3 amino acids: CATSPPGTGTYNEQFF. For the CDR3, the DNA is TGTGCCACCAGTCCCCCCGGGACAGGGACCTACAATGAGCAGTTCTTC.

This clonotype was detected many times. The chain uses TRBV29-1 and TRBJ1-4; tentative D call: TRBD1 (6 bases). Trimming removed 3 bases from V and 8 bases from J, with 13 bases in between. The germline V gene has CDR1 SQVTM and CDR2 ANQGSEA. The CDR3 contains 13 residues. This CDR3 reads CSVDEQGGEKLFF. DNA of the CDR3: TGCAGCGTTGATGAACAGGGAGGGGAAAAACTGTTTTTT.

The chain's CDR3 is CATSQGPGELFF. CDR3 in DNA: TGTGCCACCAGTCAGGGCCCCGGGGAGCTGTTTTTT. This chain uses TRBV24-1 with TRBJ2-2, with D perhaps TRBD1 (5 bases). V lost 6 bases and J lost 6, with 7 bases in between. This CDR3 is 12 amino acids long. Germline V gene lookup returns CDR1 KGHDR and CDR2 SFDVKD.

This clonotype was picked up a small number of times. The CDR3 DNA is TGTGCCAGCAGCTGGCGACAGGCTGTCGACAATTCACCCCTCCACTTT. Translation: CASSWRQAVDNSPLHF. The V and J genes are TRBV7-2 and TRBJ1-6; D is perhaps TRBD1 (6 bases). The CDR3 is 16 amino acids. Trimming pared 4 bases from V and 7 bases from J, leaving 17 bases between. CDR1 and CDR2 from the germline V gene are SGHTA and FQGNSA.

The rearrangement uses TRBV11-2 and TRBJ2-2; 11 positions agree with TRBD2. In germline, CDR1 is SGHAT, CDR2 FQNNGV. V gave up 5 bases and J gave up 7 bases; unmatched junction bases: 12. The CDR3 loop spans 17 amino acids. CDR3 sequence: CASSTLLAGGLRGELFF. The CDR3 coding sequence is TGTGCCAGCAGCACCTTATTAGCGGGAGGGCTCCGCGGGGAGCTGTTTTTT. Drawing the rest from reference TRBV11-2 and TRBJ2-2, the complete variable domain is EAGVAQSPRYKIIEKRQSVAFWCNPISGHATLYWYQQILGQGPKLLIQFQNNGVVDDSQLPKDRFSAERLKGVDSTLKIQPAKLEDSAVYLCASSTLLAGGLRGELFFGEGSRLTVL.

In its sample, this clonotype was seen many times. The rearrangement joins TRBV6-6 to TRBJ2-5, with D possibly matching TRBD1 (6 bases). Deletions cut 5 bases from V and 2 bases from J, with 12 bases between. Germline V gene lookup returns CDR1 MNHNY and CDR2 SVGAGI (reference sequence). The CDR3 length is 14 residues. This CDR3 is CASSRTAAQETQYF. The CDR3 nucleotides read TGTGCCAGCAGTCGGACAGCTGCACAAGAGACCCAGTACTTC.

This clonotype appeared many times. The gene calls are TRBV20-1 and TRBJ2-4; weak D call: TRBD1 (5 bases). In germline, CDR1 is DFQATT, CDR2 SNEGSKA (reference sequence). The CDR3 has 15 amino acids. The V end lost 3 bases, the J end lost 0 bases, and 12 bases lay between the germline ends. CDR3: CSASQGHLAKNIQYF. CDR3 sequence (DNA): TGCAGTGCTAGTCAGGGCCATCTAGCCAAAAACATTCAGTACTTC.

This chain links TRBV7-2 with TRBJ2-3; D gene uncertain. V was cut by 5 bases and J by 9 bases, with 15 bases left in between. Germline CDR1 SGHTA, CDR2 FQGNSA. CDR3 length equals 13 residues. The CDR3 DNA reads as TGTGCCAGCAGCATTACCGGTGCGCGCACGCAGTATTTT. Its protein is CASSITGARTQYF.